The rows below give T cell receptor beta chains drawn from one sample of a study of shared clonotypes between healthy human individuals. Assay used: immunoSEQ multiplex PCR; TCRdb lists only in-frame clones, some missing. Of about 2.3 million clones listed, more than 85% are singletons. Sequences were obtained from naive CD4+ T cells from PBMCs. The origin of the receptors is a young man in good health. Some clones in this sample may be carry-over from other donors' samples. The CDR3 runs from the conserved cysteine through the conserved F or W. Fields, in order: CDR3 length, J gene, V gene, CDR3 protein.

13 | TRBJ2-3 | TRBV7-9 | CASGLAGADTQYF
15 | TRBJ2-3 | TRBV5-1 | CASSSGTASTDTQYF
15 | TRBJ2-1 | TRBV10-1 | CASSAGTSGLNEQFF
16 | TRBJ2-2 | TRBV6-5 | CASSYIGQGSTGELFF
14 | TRBJ1-4 | TRBV2 | CASSEGGTVEKLFF
12 | TRBJ2-2 | TRBV7-9 | CAPVTNTGELFF
16 | TRBJ2-1 | TRBV9 | CASSVDPRLPDNEQFF
14 | TRBJ2-1 | TRBV28 | CASRSSTSVNEQFF
16 | TRBJ2-5 | TRBV2 | CASSETNSGWQETQYF
14 | TRBJ2-3 | TRBV5-1 | CASLQGAGTDTQYF
16 | TRBJ2-1 | TRBV5-1 | CASSLLATRSYNEQFF
12 | TRBJ1-1 | TRBV28 | CASKTGDTEAFF
12 | TRBJ2-1 | TRBV7-3 | CASSLGISEQFF